This T cell receptor (beta chain) was retrieved from a study of regulatory T cells in long-lasting Graves disease. This clonotype was observed at least ten times. Time point described: newly diagnosed GD, antithyroid drugs for less than 3 months. The TCR library was prepared using RNA isolated from PBMCs. Sequencing libraries for TCR beta were prepared with iRepertoire HTBI primers and Arm-PCR of CDR3 regions. One entry per CDR3 protein, called by TCRdb with MiXCR from the multiplex PCR reads. The sample lists a few hundred thousand distinct CDR3 sequences; 15% to 20% were seen once. Another study also made use of these data, one on T cells in Graves' hyperthyroidism and ophthalmopathy.

The source is a woman aged 25-40 years with Graves disease. The sample in question was peripheral blood mononuclear cells (PBMCs), obtained at new diagnosis, from a patient treated with antithyroid drugs.

The CDR3 sequence: CASSLLGGGGTEAFF. CDR3 nucleotides: TGTGCCAGCAGTTTACTAGGCGGGGGGGGTACTGAAGCTTTCTTT. This chain links TRBV27 with TRBJ1-1; possibly TRBD1 for D (5 bases). Trimming stripped 2 bases from V and 5 bases from J, with 15 bases between. CDR3 length: 15 amino acids. Germline loops: CDR1 MNHEY, CDR2 SMNVEV (reference sequence).